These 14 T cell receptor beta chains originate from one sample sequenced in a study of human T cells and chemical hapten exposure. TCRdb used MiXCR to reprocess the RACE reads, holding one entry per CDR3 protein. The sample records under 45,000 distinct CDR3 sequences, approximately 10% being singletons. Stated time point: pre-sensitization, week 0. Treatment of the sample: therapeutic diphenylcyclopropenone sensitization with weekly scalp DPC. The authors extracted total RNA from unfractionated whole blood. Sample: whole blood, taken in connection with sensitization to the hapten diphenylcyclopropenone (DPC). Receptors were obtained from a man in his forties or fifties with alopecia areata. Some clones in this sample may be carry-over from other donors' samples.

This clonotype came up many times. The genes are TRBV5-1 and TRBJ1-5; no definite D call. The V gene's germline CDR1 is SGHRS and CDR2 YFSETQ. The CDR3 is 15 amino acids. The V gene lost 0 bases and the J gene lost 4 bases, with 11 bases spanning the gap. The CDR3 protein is CASSLVGLKNQPQHF. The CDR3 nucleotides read TGCGCCAGCAGCTTGGTTGGTCTAAAAAATCAGCCCCAGCATTTT.

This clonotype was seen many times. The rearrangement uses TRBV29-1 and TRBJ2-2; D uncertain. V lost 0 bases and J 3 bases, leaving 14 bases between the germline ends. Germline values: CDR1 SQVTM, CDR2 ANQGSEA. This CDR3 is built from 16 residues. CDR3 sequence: CSVEDQATMDTGELFF. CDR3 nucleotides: TGCAGCGTTGAAGATCAGGCGACGATGGACACCGGGGAGCTGTTTTTT.

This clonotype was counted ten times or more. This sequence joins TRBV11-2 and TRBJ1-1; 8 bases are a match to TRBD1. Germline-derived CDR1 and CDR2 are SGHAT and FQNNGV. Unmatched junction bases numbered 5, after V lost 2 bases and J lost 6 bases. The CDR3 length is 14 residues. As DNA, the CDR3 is TGTGCCAGCAGCTTACGGGGACAGGTGGCTGAAGCTTTCTTT. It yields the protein CASSLRGQVAEAFF.

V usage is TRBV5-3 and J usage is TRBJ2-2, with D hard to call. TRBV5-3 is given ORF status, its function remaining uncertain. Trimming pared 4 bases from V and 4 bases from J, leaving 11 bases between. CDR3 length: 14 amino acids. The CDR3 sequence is CARSRLDSTGELFF. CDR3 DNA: TGTGCCAGAAGCCGCTTAGACTCCACCGGGGAGCTGTTTTTT.

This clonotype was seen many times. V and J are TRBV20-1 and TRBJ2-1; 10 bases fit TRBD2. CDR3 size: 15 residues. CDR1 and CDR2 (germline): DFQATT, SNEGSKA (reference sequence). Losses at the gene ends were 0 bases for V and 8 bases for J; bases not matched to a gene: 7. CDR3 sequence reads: CSAREATSGIHEQFF. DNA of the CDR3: TGCAGTGCTAGAGAGGCAACTAGCGGGATCCATGAGCAGTTCTTC.

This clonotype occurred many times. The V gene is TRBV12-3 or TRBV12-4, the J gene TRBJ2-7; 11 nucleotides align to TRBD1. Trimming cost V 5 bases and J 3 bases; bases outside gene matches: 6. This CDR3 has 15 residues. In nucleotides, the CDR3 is TGTGCCAGCAGTATCCCGGGACAGGGGGTCTACGAGCAGTACTTC. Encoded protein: CASSIPGQGVYEQYF.

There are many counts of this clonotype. This CDR3 reads CASSLLQGNTEAFF. CDR3 DNA sequence: TGCGCCAGCAGCCTACTACAGGGAAACACTGAAGCTTTCTTT. This chain uses TRBV4-1 with TRBJ1-1; tentatively, D is TRBD1 (6 bases). This CDR3 contains 14 residues. The germline gives CDR1 MGHRA, CDR2 YSYEKL. Trimming shortened V by 4 bases and J by 2 bases, and 11 bases separated the two germline ends.

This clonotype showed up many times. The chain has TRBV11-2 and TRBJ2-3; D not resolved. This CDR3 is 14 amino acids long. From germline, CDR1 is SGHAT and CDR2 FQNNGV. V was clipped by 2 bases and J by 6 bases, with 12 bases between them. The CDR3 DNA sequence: TGTGCCAGCAGCTTAAGTCTCACCACGGATACGCAGTATTTT. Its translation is CASSLSLTTDTQYF. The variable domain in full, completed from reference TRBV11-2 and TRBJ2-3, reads EAGVAQSPRYKIIEKRQSVAFWCNPISGHATLYWYQQILGQGPKLLIQFQNNGVVDDSQLPKDRFSAERLKGVDSTLKIQPAKLEDSAVYLCASSLSLTTDTQYFGPGTRLTVL.

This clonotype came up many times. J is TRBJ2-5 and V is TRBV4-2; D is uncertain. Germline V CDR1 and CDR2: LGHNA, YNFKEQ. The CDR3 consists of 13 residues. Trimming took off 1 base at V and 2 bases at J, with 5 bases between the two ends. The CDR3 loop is CASSQAMQETQYF. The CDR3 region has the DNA TGTGCCAGCAGCCAAGCTATGCAAGAGACCCAGTACTTC.

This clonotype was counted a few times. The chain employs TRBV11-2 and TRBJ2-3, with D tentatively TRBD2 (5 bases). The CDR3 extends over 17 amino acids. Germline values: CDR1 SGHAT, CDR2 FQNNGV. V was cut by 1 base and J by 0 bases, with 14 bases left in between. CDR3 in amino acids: CASSLGEGGGSTDTQYF. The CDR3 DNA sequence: TGTGCCAGCAGCTTAGGAGAGGGCGGTGGGAGCACAGATACGCAGTATTTT.

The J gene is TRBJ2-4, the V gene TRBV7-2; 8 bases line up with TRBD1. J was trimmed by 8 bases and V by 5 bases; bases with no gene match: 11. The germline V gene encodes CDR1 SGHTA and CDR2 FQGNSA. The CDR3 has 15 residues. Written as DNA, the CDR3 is TGTGCCAGCAGCCGGGCCGTGGACAGGGCGGACATTCAGTACTTC. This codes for CASSRAVDRADIQYF.

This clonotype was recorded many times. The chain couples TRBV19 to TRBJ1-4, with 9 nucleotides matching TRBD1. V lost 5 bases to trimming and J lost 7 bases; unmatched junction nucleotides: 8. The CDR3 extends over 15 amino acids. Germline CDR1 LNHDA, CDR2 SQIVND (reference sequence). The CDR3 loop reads CASSGRQGGAEKLFF. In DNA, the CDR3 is TGTGCCAGTAGTGGTCGACAGGGGGGCGCTGAAAAACTGTTTTTT.

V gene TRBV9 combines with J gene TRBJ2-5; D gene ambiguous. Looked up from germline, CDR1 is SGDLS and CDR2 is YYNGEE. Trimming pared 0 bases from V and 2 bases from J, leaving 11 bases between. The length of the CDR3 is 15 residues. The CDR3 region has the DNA TGTGCCAGCAGCGTAGGAGTCGGTAGACAAGAGACCCAGTACTTC. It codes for CASSVGVGRQETQYF.

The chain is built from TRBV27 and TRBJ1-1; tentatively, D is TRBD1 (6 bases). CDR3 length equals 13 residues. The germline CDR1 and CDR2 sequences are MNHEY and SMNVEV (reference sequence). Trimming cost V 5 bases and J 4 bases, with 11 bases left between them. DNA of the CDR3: TGTGCCAGCAGTAGGACAGCGGCCACTGAAGCTTTCTTT. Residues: CASSRTAATEAFF.